The entry that follows covers one TCR beta chain sequence. Antigen specificity is unknown. Sampling times: baseline, cycle 4 day 1, cycle 7 day 1. Germline assignment: CDR1 SGHAT and CDR2 FQNNGV. There are 14 residues in the CDR3. V was pared by 1 base and J by 2 bases, with 9 bases between. Profiled with immunoSEQ multiplex PCR; TCRdb holds only in-frame clones, not every one. The sample carries 40,000 to 55,000 clones, over 80% recorded once. This sample is drawn from a study of OX40 agonist ivuxolimab in advanced cancers. At the level of the study: The mean age was roughly 60 years, ranging from 23 to 79, with around four fifths of participants male. Whole-study results and caveats: Antigen specificity was not determined for the expanded peripheral T cells.

Sequenced material: CD4+ or CD8+ T cells sorted from blood, taken in a trial of the OX40 agonist ivuxolimab. The clonotype originates from an adult with an advanced solid tumor such as melanoma, head and neck, liver or kidney cancer. The genes are TRBV11-2 and TRBJ2-7; D remains unclear. The CDR3 sequence is CASSLGGRAYEQYF. Here the CDR3 DNA reads TGTGCCAGCAGCTTAGGGGGTCGCGCCTACGAGCAGTACTTC.